This T cell receptor (beta chain) emerged from a study of beta chain features in type 1 diabetes. The CDR3 extends over 14 amino acids. J was trimmed by 10 bases and V by 5 bases; bases with no gene match: 13. CDR1 MDHEN and CDR2 SYDVKM come from the germline V gene. This clone was counted only a few times. The target antigen is unknown. Sequencing targeted expressed TCRB transcripts, as all isolated RNA had been reverse transcribed. Samples of naive, central memory and regulatory T cells yielded a mean of about 3.6 million reads. TCRdb keeps only in-frame clones here, not all; method: immunoSEQ multiplex PCR. Of a few hundred thousand clones listed, 12% to 15% were seen once; the top ten hold 6.7%. General study findings and limits: The study found that naive, central memory and Treg TCRB repertoires appeared more similar in patients than in healthy donors.

The rearrangement links TRBV28 to TRBJ2-5, with 7 bases fitting TRBD1. Specimen: central memory CD4+ T cells from blood. The sequence was collected from a man in his thirties or forties in good health. In DNA form, the CDR3 reads TGTGCCAGCAGTACCCCCGGGACAGCTAAAATCCAGTACTTC. It encodes CASSTPGTAKIQYF.